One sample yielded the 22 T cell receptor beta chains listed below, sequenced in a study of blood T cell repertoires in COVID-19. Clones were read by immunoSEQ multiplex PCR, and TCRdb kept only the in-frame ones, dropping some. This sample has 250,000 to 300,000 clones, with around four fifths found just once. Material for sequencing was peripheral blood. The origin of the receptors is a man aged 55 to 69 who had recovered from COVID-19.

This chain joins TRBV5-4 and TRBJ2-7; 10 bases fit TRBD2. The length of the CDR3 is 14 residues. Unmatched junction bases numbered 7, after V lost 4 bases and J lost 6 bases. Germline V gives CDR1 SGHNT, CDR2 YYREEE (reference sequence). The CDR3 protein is CASSAGLAKGEQYF. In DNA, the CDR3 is TGTGCCAGCAGCGCGGGACTAGCGAAGGGCGAGCAGTACTTC.

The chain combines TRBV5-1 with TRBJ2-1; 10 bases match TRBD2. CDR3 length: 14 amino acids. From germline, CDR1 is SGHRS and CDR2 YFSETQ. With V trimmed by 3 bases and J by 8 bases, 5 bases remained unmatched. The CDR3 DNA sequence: TGCGCCAGCAGCTGGACTAGCGGCTCCCATGAGCAGTTCTTC. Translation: CASSWTSGSHEQFF.

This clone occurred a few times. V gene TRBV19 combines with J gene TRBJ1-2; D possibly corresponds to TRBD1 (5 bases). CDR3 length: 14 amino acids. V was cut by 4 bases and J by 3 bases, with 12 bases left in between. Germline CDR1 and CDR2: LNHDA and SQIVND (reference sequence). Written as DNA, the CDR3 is TGTGCCAGTAGTAATGACGGGGGGGACTATGGCTACACCTTC. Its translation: CASSNDGGDYGYTF. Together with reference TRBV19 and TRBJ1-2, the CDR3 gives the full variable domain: DGGITQSPKYLFRKEGQNVTLSCEQNLNHDAMYWYRQDPGQGLRLIYYSQIVNDFQKGDIAEGYSVSREKKESFPLTVTSAQKNPTAFYLCASSNDGGDYGYTFGSGTRLTVV.

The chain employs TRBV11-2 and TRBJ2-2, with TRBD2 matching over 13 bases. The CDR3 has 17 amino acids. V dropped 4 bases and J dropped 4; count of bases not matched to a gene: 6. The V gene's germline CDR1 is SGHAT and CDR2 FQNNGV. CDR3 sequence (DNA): TGTGCCAGCAGCTCCACTAGCGGGAGGGCAGCCACCGGGGAGCTGTTTTTT. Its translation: CASSSTSGRAATGELFF.

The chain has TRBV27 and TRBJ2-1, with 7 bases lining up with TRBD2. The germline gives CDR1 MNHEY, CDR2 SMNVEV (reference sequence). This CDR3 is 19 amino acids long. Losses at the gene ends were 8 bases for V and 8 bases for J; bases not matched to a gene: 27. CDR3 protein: CASGQRGPSRDSLFDEQFF. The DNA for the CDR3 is TGTGCCAGCGGCCAGCGGGGACCTTCCCGGGACTCCTTGTTCGATGAGCAGTTCTTC.

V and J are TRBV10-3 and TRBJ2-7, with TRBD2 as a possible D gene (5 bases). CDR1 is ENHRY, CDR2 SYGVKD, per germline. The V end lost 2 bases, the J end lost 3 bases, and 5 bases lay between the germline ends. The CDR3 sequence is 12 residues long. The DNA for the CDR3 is TGTGCCATCAGTGAGGCGGGCTACGAGCAGTACTTC. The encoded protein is CAISEAGYEQYF.

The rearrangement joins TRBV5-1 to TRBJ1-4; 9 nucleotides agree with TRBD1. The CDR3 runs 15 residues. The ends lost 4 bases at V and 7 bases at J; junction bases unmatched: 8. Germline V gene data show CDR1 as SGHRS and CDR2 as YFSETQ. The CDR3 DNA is TGCGCCAGCAGCAGAGGGACAGGGCAGGTTGAAAAACTGTTTTTT. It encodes CASSRGTGQVEKLFF.

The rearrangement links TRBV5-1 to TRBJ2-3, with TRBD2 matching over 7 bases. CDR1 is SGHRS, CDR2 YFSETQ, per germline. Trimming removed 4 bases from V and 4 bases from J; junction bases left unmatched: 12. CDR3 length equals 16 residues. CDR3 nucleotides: TGCGCCAGCAGCCGGGGACTACCGGGGAGGGCAGATACGCAGTATTTT. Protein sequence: CASSRGLPGRADTQYF.

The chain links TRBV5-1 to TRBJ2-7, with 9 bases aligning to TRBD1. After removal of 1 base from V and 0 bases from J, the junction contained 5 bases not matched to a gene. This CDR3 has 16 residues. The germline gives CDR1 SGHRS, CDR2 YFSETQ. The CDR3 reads CASSLTTGGRSYEQYF. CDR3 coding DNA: TGCGCCAGCAGCTTGACTACAGGGGGCCGCTCCTACGAGCAGTACTTC.

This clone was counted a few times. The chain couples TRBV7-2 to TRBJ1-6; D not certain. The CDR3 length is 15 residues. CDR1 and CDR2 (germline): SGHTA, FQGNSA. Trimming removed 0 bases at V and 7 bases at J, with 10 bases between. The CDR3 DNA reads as TGTGCCAGCAGCTTAGCGGCAGGCGGGAATTCACCCCTCCACTTT. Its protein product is CASSLAAGGNSPLHF.

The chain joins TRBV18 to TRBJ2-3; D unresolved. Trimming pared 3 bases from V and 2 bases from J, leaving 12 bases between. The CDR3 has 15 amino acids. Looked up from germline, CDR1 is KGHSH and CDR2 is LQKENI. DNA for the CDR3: TGTGCCAGCTCACCGTCGGCAGGATACACAGATACGCAGTATTTT. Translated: CASSPSAGYTDTQYF.

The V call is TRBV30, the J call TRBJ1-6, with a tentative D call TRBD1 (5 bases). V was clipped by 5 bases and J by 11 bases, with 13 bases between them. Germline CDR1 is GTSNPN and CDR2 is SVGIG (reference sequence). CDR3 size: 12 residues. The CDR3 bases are TGTGCCTGGGCCCGAGGGGAGGCACCCCTCCACTTT. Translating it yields CAWARGEAPLHF.

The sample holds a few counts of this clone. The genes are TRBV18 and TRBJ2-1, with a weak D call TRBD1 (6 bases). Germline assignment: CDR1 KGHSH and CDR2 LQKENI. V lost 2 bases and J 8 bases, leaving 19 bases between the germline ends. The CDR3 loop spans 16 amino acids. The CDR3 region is CASSPEGTGWADEQFF. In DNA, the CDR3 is TGTGCCAGCTCACCAGAGGGAACAGGGTGGGCGGATGAGCAGTTCTTC. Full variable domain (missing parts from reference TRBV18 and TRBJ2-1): NAGVMQNPRHLVRRRGQEARLRCSPMKGHSHVYWYRQLPEEGLKFMVYLQKENIIDESGMPKERFSAEFPKEGPSILRIQQVVRGDSAAYFCASSPEGTGWADEQFFGPGTRLTVL.

CDR3 residues: CASSLQTNTGELFF. CDR3 nucleotide sequence: TGTGCCAGCTCACTACAGACGAACACCGGGGAGCTGTTTTTT. V usage is TRBV18 and J usage is TRBJ2-2; D not certain. The ends were cut back, 4 bases at V and 0 bases at J, with 6 bases in the middle. The CDR3 runs 14 residues. Germline CDR1 is KGHSH and CDR2 is LQKENI. Combining the CDR3 with reference TRBV18 and TRBJ2-2 gives the whole variable domain NAGVMQNPRHLVRRRGQEARLRCSPMKGHSHVYWYRQLPEEGLKFMVYLQKENIIDESGMPKERFSAEFPKEGPSILRIQQVVRGDSAAYFCASSLQTNTGELFFGEGSRLTVL.

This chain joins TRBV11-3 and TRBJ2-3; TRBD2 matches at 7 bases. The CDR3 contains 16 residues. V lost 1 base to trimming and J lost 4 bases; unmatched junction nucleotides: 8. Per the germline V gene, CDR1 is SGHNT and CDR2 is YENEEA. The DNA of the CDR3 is TGTGCCAGCAGCTTAGGTCTTGCGGGAGTCTCAGATACGCAGTATTTT. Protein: CASSLGLAGVSDTQYF.

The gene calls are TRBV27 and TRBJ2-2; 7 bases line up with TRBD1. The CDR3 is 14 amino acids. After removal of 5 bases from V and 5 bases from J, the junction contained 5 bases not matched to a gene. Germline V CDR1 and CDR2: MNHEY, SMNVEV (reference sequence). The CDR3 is CASSTGARTGELFF. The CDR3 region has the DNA TGTGCCAGCAGTACAGGGGCGAGGACCGGGGAGCTGTTTTTT.

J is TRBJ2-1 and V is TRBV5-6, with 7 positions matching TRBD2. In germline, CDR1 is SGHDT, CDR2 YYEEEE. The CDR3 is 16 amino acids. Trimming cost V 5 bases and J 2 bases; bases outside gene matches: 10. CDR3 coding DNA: TGTGCCAGCAGGTCCCTACGGGACTATACCTACAATGAGCAGTTCTTC. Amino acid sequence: CASRSLRDYTYNEQFF.

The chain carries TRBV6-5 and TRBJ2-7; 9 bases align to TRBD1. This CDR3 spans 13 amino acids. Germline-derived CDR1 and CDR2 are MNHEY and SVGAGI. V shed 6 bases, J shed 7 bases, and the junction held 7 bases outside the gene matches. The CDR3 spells CASRMTGGGEQYF. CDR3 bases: TGTGCCAGCAGAATGACAGGGGGAGGGGAGCAGTACTTC.

CDR3 sequence reads: CARGGQASTDTQYF. For the CDR3, the DNA is TGTGCCAGGGGAGGACAGGCAAGCACAGATACGCAGTATTTT. The chain is built from TRBV2 and TRBJ2-3; D might be TRBD1 (7 bases). Trimming cost V 9 bases and J 0 bases, with 13 bases left between them. CDR1 and CDR2 from the germline V gene are SNHLY and FYNNEI. The CDR3 is made up of 14 amino acids.

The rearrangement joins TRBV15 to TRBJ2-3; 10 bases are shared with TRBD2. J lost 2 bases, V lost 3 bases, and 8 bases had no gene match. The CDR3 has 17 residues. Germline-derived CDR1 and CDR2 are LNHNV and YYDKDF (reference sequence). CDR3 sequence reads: CATSRIWTSGVTDTQYF. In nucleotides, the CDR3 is TGTGCCACCAGCAGGATTTGGACTAGCGGAGTCACAGATACGCAGTATTTT.

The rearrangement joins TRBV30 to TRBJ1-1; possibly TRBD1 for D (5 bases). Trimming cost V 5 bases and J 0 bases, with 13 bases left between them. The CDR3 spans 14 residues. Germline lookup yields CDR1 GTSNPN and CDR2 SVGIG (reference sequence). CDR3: CAWVEVTVNTEAFF. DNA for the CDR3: TGTGCCTGGGTTGAGGTGACAGTGAACACTGAAGCTTTCTTT.

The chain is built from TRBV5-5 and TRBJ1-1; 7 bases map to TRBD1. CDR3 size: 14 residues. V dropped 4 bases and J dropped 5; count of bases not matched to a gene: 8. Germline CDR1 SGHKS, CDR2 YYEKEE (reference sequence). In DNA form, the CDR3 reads TGTGCCAGCAGCGAGCGGACAGGAGGAACTGAAGCTTTCTTT. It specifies CASSERTGGTEAFF.